This entry lists 8 T cell receptor beta chains sequenced from one sample in a study of cytomegalovirus exposure and HLA in healthy donors. The PCR used 60 Vbeta and 13 Jbeta primers. Sequencing was performed with immunoSEQ multiplex PCR; in TCRdb, only in-frame clones are kept and a portion is missing. The table lists approximately 200,000 clones, about 84% of them singletons. The sample comprised PBMCs. The origin of the receptors is a human donor in good health.

The chain is built from TRBV10-3 and TRBJ2-5; 7 bases map to TRBD2. Trimming removed 5 bases from V and 5 bases from J; junction bases left unmatched: 11. This CDR3 has 15 residues. Germline CDR1 ENHRY, CDR2 SYGVKD. The CDR3 DNA sequence: TGTGCCATCAGTCATACTACACCCGGGGGGGAGACCCAGTACTTC. Amino acid sequence: CAISHTTPGGETQYF.

This clone turned up a few times. J is TRBJ2-1 and V is TRBV7-6; the D gene is possibly TRBD1 (5 bases). V was shortened by 0 bases and J by 5 bases, with 11 bases between the two germline ends. Germline V gene lookup returns CDR1 SGHVS and CDR2 FNYEAQ. The CDR3 sequence is 15 residues long. CDR3 nucleotide sequence: TGTGCCAGCAGCTTAGCGGCAGGGTACAACAATGAGCAGTTCTTC. Amino acid sequence: CASSLAAGYNNEQFF.

V and J are TRBV2 and TRBJ2-3, with D possibly being TRBD2 (5 bases). CDR3 length: 15 amino acids. Germline assignment: CDR1 SNHLY and CDR2 FYNNEI. The germline V and J ends were trimmed by 3 bases and 1 base, with 11 bases remaining between them. The CDR3 spells CASSDYGIGTDTQYF. CDR3 bases: TGTGCCAGCAGTGATTACGGGATCGGCACAGATACGCAGTATTTT.

The chain joins TRBV19 to TRBJ2-7; TRBD2 matches at 15 bases. Germline assignment: CDR1 LNHDA and CDR2 SQIVND (reference sequence). V lost 5 bases to trimming and J lost 5 bases; unmatched junction nucleotides: 4. The CDR3 runs 15 residues. CDR3: CASSSGLAGGHEQYF. The DNA of the CDR3 is TGTGCCAGTAGTTCGGGACTAGCGGGAGGCCACGAGCAGTACTTC.

Here the CDR3 reads CASTHRLAGSENEQFF. The CDR3 DNA reads TGTGCCAGCACCCATAGACTAGCGGGTTCGGAGAATGAGCAGTTCTTC. V usage is TRBV9 and J usage is TRBJ2-1; 10 positions match TRBD2. V lost 6 bases, J lost 7 bases, and 13 bases stayed unmatched. From germline, CDR1 is SGDLS and CDR2 YYNGEE. CDR3 length equals 16 residues.

The chain uses TRBV7-9 and TRBJ2-1; tentatively, D is TRBD2 (6 bases). Per the germline V gene, CDR1 is SEHNR and CDR2 is FQNEAQ (reference sequence). V gave up 4 bases and J gave up 7 bases, with 11 bases separating them. The CDR3 totals 13 residues. CDR3 bases: TGTGCCAGCAGCTCACGCGGGGCAAATGAGCAGTTCTTC. This translates into CASSSRGANEQFF. The variable domain in full, with the rest retrieved from reference TRBV7-9 and TRBJ2-1, is DTGVSQNPRHKITKRGQNVTFRCDPISEHNRLYWYRQTLGQGPEFLTYFQNEAQLEKSRLLSDRFSAERPKGSFSTLEIQRTEQGDSAMYLCASSSRGANEQFFGPGTRLTVL.

V usage is TRBV6-1 and J usage is TRBJ2-4; maybe TRBD2 (5 bases). The CDR3 has 16 residues. Trimming took off 2 bases at V and 1 base at J, with 12 bases between the two ends. The germline gives CDR1 MNHNS, CDR2 SASEGT. The CDR3 DNA sequence: TGTGCCAGCAGTGAATACCCGGAGGCGGCCAAAAACATTCAGTACTTC. This gives the protein CASSEYPEAAKNIQYF.

The chain carries TRBV10-3 and TRBJ1-2; 7 bases map to TRBD1. After removal of 5 bases from V and 2 bases from J, the junction contained 2 bases not matched to a gene. Germline V gene data show CDR1 as ENHRY and CDR2 as SYGVKD. This CDR3 is built from 13 residues. Here the CDR3 reads CAISPGQNYGYTF. The CDR3 nucleotides are TGTGCCATCAGTCCGGGACAGAACTATGGCTACACCTTC.